These 3 T cell receptor beta chains came from one sample sequenced in a study of blood T cell repertoires in COVID-19. The method was immunoSEQ multiplex PCR; TCRdb's version includes in-frame clones alone and lacks a portion of them. The sample records about 190,000 clones, over 60% being singletons. The sequenced sample consisted of peripheral blood. The receptor set was obtained from an older woman with acute or convalescent COVID-19.

This sequence joins TRBV28 and TRBJ2-5; D is perhaps TRBD2 (6 bases). The CDR3 consists of 16 residues. Trimming left V 4 bases short and J 7 bases short, with 22 bases between. Germline assignment: CDR1 MDHEN and CDR2 SYDVKM. The CDR3 loop is CASSSSPGRTEMTQYF. In nucleotides, the CDR3 is TGTGCCAGCAGTTCCTCCCCTGGGAGGACCGAAATGACCCAGTACTTC.

The chain combines TRBV5-1 with TRBJ2-7; 10 positions agree with TRBD2. V gave up 4 bases and J gave up 7 bases; unmatched junction bases: 8. The CDR3 is 14 amino acids. CDR1 SGHRS and CDR2 YFSETQ come from the germline V gene. Here the CDR3 reads CASSVSGGVLEQYF. The CDR3 nucleotides read TGCGCCAGCAGCGTAAGCGGGGGGGTCTTAGAGCAGTACTTC.

The rearrangement joins TRBV5-1 to TRBJ2-7, with unresolved D. The CDR3 has 13 residues. Germline-derived CDR1 and CDR2 are SGHRS and YFSETQ. V was cut by 4 bases and J by 2 bases, with 10 bases left in between. The chain's CDR3 is CASSRLETYEQYF. CDR3 DNA: TGCGCCAGCAGCCGACTGGAGACCTACGAGCAGTACTTC. Combining the CDR3 with reference TRBV5-1 and TRBJ2-7 gives the whole variable domain KAGVTQTPRYLIKTRGQQVTLSCSPISGHRSVSWYQQTPGQGLQFLFEYFSETQRNKGNFPGRFSGRQFSNSRSEMNVSTLELGDSALYLCASSRLETYEQYFGPGTRLTVT.